These T cell receptor beta chains were read from a single sample in a study of shared clonotypes between healthy human individuals. Clones were read by immunoSEQ multiplex PCR, and TCRdb kept only the in-frame ones, dropping some. The profile shows about 2.2 million clones, 90% to 95% of them singletons. The material sequenced was naive CD8+ T cells from PBMCs. These receptors originate from a man between 18 and 29 years old in good health. Some clones in this sample may be carry-over from other donors' samples. Both conserved end residues are part of each CDR3. D genes are given only for firm matches. Rows give clone size only sometimes, using once, few, many, or a class for an expanded clone.

j_call,d_call,clone_size,v_call,cdr3_nt,cdr3_aa
TRBJ2-7,-,once,TRBV6-5,TGTGCCAGCAGTTATCGGGAAACCTACGAGCAGTACTTC,CASSYRETYEQYF
TRBJ1-1,-,-,TRBV5-8,TGTGCCAGCAGCTTACGCCGTCCGACAGGAATCCCTGAAGCTTTCTTT,CASSLRRPTGIPEAFF
TRBJ2-1,-,-,TRBV6-5,TGTGCCAGCAGATGGGGGGAGGCGTCCAATGAGCAGTTCTTC,CASRWGEASNEQFF
TRBJ2-5,-,-,TRBV9,TGTGCCAGCAGCCGTACGGGAGAGACCCAGTACTTC,CASSRTGETQYF
TRBJ2-3,-,-,TRBV27,TGTGCCAGCAGTTTATGGCCCGGAGCAGATACGCAGTATTTT,CASSLWPGADTQYF
TRBJ1-4,-,-,TRBV2,TGTGCCAGCACTTTTGTTGCAACTAATGAAAAACTGTTTTTT,CASTFVATNEKLFF
TRBJ2-3,TRBD2,-,TRBV11-2,TGTGCCAGCAGCTTACCCCGACTAGCGGGCACAGATACGCAGTATTTT,CASSLPRLAGTDTQYF
TRBJ2-7,TRBD1,-,TRBV10-2,TGCGCCAGCAGTGAGGGTAGGGGGCAGAACGAGCAGTACTTC,CASSEGRGQNEQYF
TRBJ2-1,TRBD2,-,TRBV27,TGTGCCAGCAGGGTAGCGGGAGGGAATGAGCAGTTCTTC,CASRVAGGNEQFF
TRBJ2-7,TRBD2,-,TRBV5-1,TGCGCCAGCAGCTTGGGGGAGGGCCCCCACGAGCAGTACTTC,CASSLGEGPHEQYF
TRBJ1-2,-,-,TRBV7-9,TGTGCCAGCAGCCTCACAGGGCCCTCTGCCTATGGCTACACCTTC,CASSLTGPSAYGYTF
TRBJ1-2,-,-,TRBV29-1,TGCAGCGCTGACTGGTCTAACTATGGCTACACCTTC,CSADWSNYGYTF
TRBJ2-7,-,-,TRBV11-2,TGTGCCAGCAGCTTAGCCCAGTCTTGGCGGGAGCAGTACTTC,CASSLAQSWREQYF
TRBJ2-7,-,-,TRBV2,TGTGCCAGCTTGAAGGGGCGGGGCCCCGAGCAGTACTTC,CASLKGRGPEQYF
TRBJ2-7,-,-,TRBV9,TGTGCCAGCAGCGTAAGGGGGGGCGAGCAGTACTTC,CASSVRGGEQYF
TRBJ2-7,-,-,TRBV6-1,TGTGCCAGCAGTGAAGGTATTGGGTACGAGCAGTACTTC,CASSEGIGYEQYF
TRBJ2-1,TRBD2,-,TRBV19,TGTGCCAGTACGGCGGGAGGGCCCGGCAATGAGCAGTTCTTC,CASTAGGPGNEQFF
TRBJ2-2,TRBD2,-,TRBV11-2,TGTGCCAGCAGCTTAGATCGGGGGGCGAACACCGGGGAGCTGTTTTTT,CASSLDRGANTGELFF
TRBJ1-5,-,-,TRBV2,TGTGCCAGCAGTGTCGGGGGGTTCAATCAGCCCCAGCATTTT,CASSVGGFNQPQHF
TRBJ1-1,-,few,TRBV5-6,TGTGCCAGCAGCCCGGGACGATACACTGAAGCTTTCTTT,CASSPGRYTEAFF
TRBJ2-7,-,-,TRBV5-6,TGTGCCAGCAGCCGCTTCGACTACGGGGGTTACGAGCAGTACTTC,CASSRFDYGGYEQYF
TRBJ2-1,TRBD2,-,TRBV7-8,TGTGCCAGCAGCTTAGGGACTAGCGGGAACCCCTACAATGAGCAGTTCTTC,CASSLGTSGNPYNEQFF